The T cell receptor beta chain described here comes from a study of early T cells in non-severe SARS-CoV-2 infection. About the study: Sequencing used unsorted whole-blood bulk RNA, so chains lack pairing.

Each cDNA molecule carried a unique molecular identifier. TCRdb ran MiXCR on the 5' RACE reads and lists one entry per CDR3 protein. The data show 70,000 to 85,000 distinct CDR3 sequences, about 12% seen once. This clonotype occurred many times. Sequencing input: whole blood. This clonotype originated in an adult who was a healthcare worker with PCR-confirmed SARS-CoV-2 infection or an uninfected control (not recorded which).

Here the CDR3 reads CASSLRSGMPLIGEQYF. The CDR3 nucleotides read TGCGCCAGCAGCTTGCGTAGCGGGATGCCCCTTATCGGCGAGCAGTACTTC. The gene calls are TRBV5-1 and TRBJ2-7; 8 positions agree with TRBD2. The CDR3 is 17 amino acids. The germline CDR1 and CDR2 sequences are SGHRS and YFSETQ. V lost 1 base and J lost 6; bases outside the gene matches: 15.